This T cell receptor (beta chain) was profiled in a study of post-analysis software for immune sequencing data. In the study overall: Disease trajectories encompassed relapsing-remitting, secondary progressive and progressive-relapsing multiple sclerosis.

Germline CDR1 is SGHTA and CDR2 is FQGNSA. After removal of 4 bases from V and 9 bases from J, the junction contained 8 bases not matched to a gene. The CDR3 length is 16 residues. Turning to this clonotype: What it recognizes is unknown.

Prepared libraries of TCR beta cDNA carried unique molecular identifiers. Out of about 0.95 to 10 million T cells, about 460,000 cDNA molecules were generated. TCRdb reprocessed the PCR reads with MiXCR, giving one entry per CDR3 protein. The sample shows around 400,000 distinct CDR3 sequences, about 40% of them seen only once. Overall study findings and caveats: Several TRBV segments (TRBV5-6, TRBV5-1 and TRBV20-1 among them) occurred more frequently in patients than in controls. Samples made in the same batch grouped tightly together by F measure. Compared with controls, patients showed significantly lower normalized Chao1 diversity.

The genes are TRBV7-2 and TRBJ2-1, with 14 bases matching TRBD2. Sequenced input: blood. The sequence was obtained from a girl aged 2-10 years with multiple sclerosis. The CDR3 region is CASSSRTSGRSGEQFF. In DNA form, the CDR3 reads TGTGCCAGCAGCTCCCGGACTAGCGGGAGGTCGGGTGAGCAGTTCTTC.